In this sample, the clone carrying this T cell receptor beta chain turned up a few times. The antigen is unknown. Trimming removed 4 bases from V and 1 base from J, with 15 bases in between. The germline CDR1 and CDR2 sequences are SQVTM and ANQGSEA. The CDR3 runs 15 residues. Participants, patients aged 18 to 65, had newly diagnosed hyperthyroidism with a duration under 2 months. Any symptoms of ophthalmopathy came after the first hyperthyroidism diagnosis, from which the blood sample dates. The sample originates from a study of T cells in Graves' hyperthyroidism and ophthalmopathy. General study results and limits: Stable hyperthyroidism and ophthalmopathy were separated using 13 V-J signatures. In the blood, most expanded thyroid clonotypes above 0.001 appeared as well.

The source material, RNA transcripts, was used to amplify TCR beta CDR3 regions. HTBI primers drove first-round RT-PCR of the TCR CDR3. TCRdb reanalysed the multiplex PCR reads using MiXCR and keeps one entry per CDR3 protein. The table has 730,000 or so distinct CDR3 sequences, around 20% seen once. The source is a woman in her 50s with Graves' hyperthyroidism that later progressed to Graves' ophthalmopathy. Material for sequencing was blood. The chain carries TRBV29-1 and TRBJ2-3; D perhaps matches TRBD2 (6 bases). Written as DNA, the CDR3 is TGCAGCGTTGTCCCCGGGGGTTCTGGCACAGATACGCAGTATTTT. It specifies CSVVPGGSGTDTQYF.